This record covers a single T cell receptor beta chain. The assay was immunoSEQ multiplex PCR, and TCRdb's table has in-frame clones only and misses some. Here the sample spans 250,000 to 300,000 clones, roughly 90% being singletons. Looked up from germline, CDR1 is MDHEN and CDR2 is SYDVKM. The CDR3 is 14 amino acids. V trimming: 6 bases; J trimming: 4 bases; junction bases outside the gene matches: 8. This specimen comes from a study of blood T cell repertoires in COVID-19. Whole-study context: In each case, the material was cDNA or gDNA derived from T cells, B-cell-depleted T cells, or PBMCs.

Recruitment covered roughly 24 US areas and drew participants whose ages spanned roughly 18 to 100 years. Donors in Cohort 3 who had recovered were those with two negative PCRs, healthcare professional clearance, or resolution of their symptoms. V is TRBV28 and J is TRBJ2-7; 8 nucleotides match TRBD2. This clonotype was obtained from a woman in her twenties or thirties who had recovered from COVID-19. Sequenced: PBMCs or T cells enriched from blood (not recorded which). The CDR3 loop is CASSKRELLYEQYF. The CDR3 bases are TGTGCCAGCAGCAAGCGGGAGTTGTTATACGAGCAGTACTTC.